A selection of T cell receptor beta chains follows, all from one sample in a study of tumor-infiltrating lymphocytes in localized non-small cell lung cancer. Assay: immunoSEQ multiplex PCR; the TCRdb copy retains only in-frame clones and omits some. The table has roughly 12,000 clones, approximately 86% seen once. The specimen was uninvolved lung tissue not adjacent to the tumor. The receptor set was obtained from a human donor with non-small cell lung cancer. CDR3s include the opening cysteine and the closing phenylalanine or tryptophan. Each record gives: V gene, J gene, D gene, CDR3 length, clone size, CDR3 protein, CDR3 DNA. The D gene is left open where the match is weak. The size field is filled for only some rows; it gives once, few, many or a size class.

V gene: TRBV6-1
J gene: TRBJ2-3
D gene: NA
CDR3 length: 13
clone size: NA
CDR3 protein: CASSEARKNTQYF
CDR3 DNA: TGTGCCAGCAGTGAAGCGCGTAAAAATACGCAGTATTTT

V gene: TRBV11-2
J gene: TRBJ2-5
D gene: TRBD2
CDR3 length: 16
clone size: few
CDR3 protein: CASSLVPSGGLETQYF
CDR3 DNA: TGTGCCAGCAGCTTAGTTCCTAGCGGGGGCTTAGAGACCCAGTACTTC

V gene: TRBV4-1
J gene: TRBJ1-1
D gene: NA
CDR3 length: 15
clone size: NA
CDR3 protein: CASSQGIARNTEAFF
CDR3 DNA: TGCGCCAGCAGCCAAGGAATAGCCCGGAACACTGAAGCTTTCTTT

V gene: TRBV4-1
J gene: TRBJ1-2
D gene: NA
CDR3 length: 18
clone size: NA
CDR3 protein: CASSQRTLFRGVGYGYTF
CDR3 DNA: TGCGCCAGCAGCCAACGAACTCTCTTCCGGGGGGTGGGATATGGCTACACCTTC

V gene: TRBV5-5
J gene: TRBJ1-2
D gene: NA
CDR3 length: 12
clone size: once
CDR3 protein: CASSYGNYGYTF
CDR3 DNA: TGTGCCAGCAGCTATGGTAACTATGGCTACACCTTC

V gene: TRBV9
J gene: TRBJ2-7
D gene: NA
CDR3 length: 14
clone size: NA
CDR3 protein: CASSVGGSGYEQYF
CDR3 DNA: TGTGCCAGCAGCGTAGGAGGGTCTGGCTACGAGCAGTACTTC

V gene: TRBV7-2
J gene: TRBJ1-1
D gene: NA
CDR3 length: 14
clone size: few
CDR3 protein: CASSLATANTEAFF
CDR3 DNA: TGTGCCAGCAGCTTAGCCACGGCGAACACTGAAGCTTTCTTT

V gene: TRBV5-6
J gene: TRBJ2-7
D gene: TRBD2
CDR3 length: 13
clone size: NA
CDR3 protein: CASSSGRADEQYF
CDR3 DNA: TGTGCCAGCAGCTCGGGGAGGGCGGACGAGCAGTACTTC

V gene: TRBV7-2
J gene: TRBJ2-7
D gene: NA
CDR3 length: 11
clone size: once
CDR3 protein: CASSLVYEQYF
CDR3 DNA: TGTGCCAGCAGCTTAGTTTACGAGCAGTACTTC

V gene: TRBV5-5
J gene: TRBJ1-4
D gene: NA
CDR3 length: 14
clone size: NA
CDR3 protein: CASSPWTDNEKLFF
CDR3 DNA: TGTGCCAGCAGTCCCTGGACTGACAATGAAAAACTGTTTTTT

V gene: TRBV9
J gene: TRBJ1-2
D gene: NA
CDR3 length: 11
clone size: NA
CDR3 protein: CASSSNYGYTF
CDR3 DNA: TGTGCCAGCAGCTCGAACTATGGCTACACCTTC

V gene: TRBV18
J gene: TRBJ2-7
D gene: NA
CDR3 length: 15
clone size: NA
CDR3 protein: CASSDAVRGPYEQYF
CDR3 DNA: TGTGCCAGCTCCGATGCCGTACGGGGGCCCTACGAGCAGTACTTC

V gene: TRBV7-9
J gene: TRBJ2-2
D gene: TRBD1
CDR3 length: 16
clone size: NA
CDR3 protein: CASTPSGTGRTGELFF
CDR3 DNA: TGTGCCAGCACCCCCTCCGGGACAGGGAGAACCGGGGAGCTGTTTTTT

V gene: TRBV6-5
J gene: TRBJ1-2
D gene: TRBD1
CDR3 length: 14
clone size: NA
CDR3 protein: CASRPQGANVGYTF
CDR3 DNA: TGTGCCAGCAGGCCACAGGGGGCGAATGTCGGCTACACCTTC

V gene: TRBV6-1
J gene: TRBJ2-7
D gene: NA
CDR3 length: 13
clone size: NA
CDR3 protein: CASRAPGFSEQYF
CDR3 DNA: TGTGCCAGCAGGGCCCCGGGGTTTAGTGAGCAGTACTTC

V gene: TRBV13
J gene: TRBJ1-1
D gene: TRBD1
CDR3 length: 14
clone size: NA
CDR3 protein: CASSNRDRGIEAFF
CDR3 DNA: TGTGCCAGCAGCAACCGGGACAGGGGGATCGAAGCTTTCTTT

V gene: TRBV6-5
J gene: TRBJ2-7
D gene: TRBD2
CDR3 length: 15
clone size: NA
CDR3 protein: CASSHVGLAGYEQYF
CDR3 DNA: TGTGCCAGCAGCCACGTGGGACTAGCGGGGTACGAGCAGTACTTC

V gene: TRBV11-3
J gene: TRBJ2-3
D gene: TRBD2
CDR3 length: 16
clone size: NA
CDR3 protein: CASSASPSGETDTQYF
CDR3 DNA: TGTGCCAGCAGCGCATCTCCTAGCGGGGAGACAGATACGCAGTATTTT

V gene: TRBV7-2
J gene: TRBJ1-1
D gene: NA
CDR3 length: 14
clone size: NA
CDR3 protein: CASSPRGKNTEAFF
CDR3 DNA: TGTGCCAGCAGTCCTAGGGGAAAGAACACTGAAGCTTTCTTT

V gene: TRBV10-2
J gene: TRBJ1-5
D gene: NA
CDR3 length: 15
clone size: NA
CDR3 protein: CASSESTGINQPQHF
CDR3 DNA: TGCGCCAGCAGTGAGTCCACGGGGATCAATCAGCCCCAGCATTTT

V gene: TRBV2
J gene: TRBJ1-4
D gene: NA
CDR3 length: 17
clone size: NA
CDR3 protein: CASSGSGGNLPNEKLFF
CDR3 DNA: TGTGCCAGCAGTGGATCTGGGGGGAACCTACCTAATGAAAAACTGTTTTTT

V gene: TRBV6-5
J gene: TRBJ1-1
D gene: NA
CDR3 length: 16
clone size: once
CDR3 protein: CASSYSRTGKEAEAFF
CDR3 DNA: TGTGCCAGCAGTTACTCCCGGACTGGGAAAGAGGCTGAAGCTTTCTTT

V gene: TRBV6-5
J gene: TRBJ2-3
D gene: NA
CDR3 length: 14
clone size: NA
CDR3 protein: CASTRKLGTDTQYF
CDR3 DNA: TGTGCCAGCACCCGAAAATTGGGCACAGATACGCAGTATTTT

V gene: TRBV5-1
J gene: TRBJ1-2
D gene: TRBD1
CDR3 length: 13
clone size: NA
CDR3 protein: CASSPGTGYGYTF
CDR3 DNA: TGCGCCAGCAGCCCCGGGACAGGTTATGGCTACACCTTC

V gene: TRBV7-9
J gene: TRBJ2-2
D gene: NA
CDR3 length: 15
clone size: NA
CDR3 protein: CASSPRGSNTGELFF
CDR3 DNA: TGTGCCAGCAGTCCGAGGGGATCGAACACCGGGGAGCTGTTTTTT

V gene: TRBV10-1
J gene: TRBJ2-5
D gene: NA
CDR3 length: 12
clone size: few
CDR3 protein: CASSELGEEQYF
CDR3 DNA: TGCGCCAGCAGTGAGCTCGGGGAAGAGCAGTACTTC

V gene: TRBV7-9
J gene: TRBJ2-7
D gene: NA
CDR3 length: 12
clone size: NA
CDR3 protein: CASSFSSYEQYF
CDR3 DNA: TGTGCCAGCAGCTTCTCCTCCTACGAGCAGTACTTC

V gene: TRBV18
J gene: TRBJ1-1
D gene: NA
CDR3 length: 14
clone size: NA
CDR3 protein: CASSPKASNTEAFF
CDR3 DNA: TGTGCCAGCTCACCAAAAGCGTCCAACACTGAAGCTTTCTTT

V gene: TRBV6-1
J gene: TRBJ1-1
D gene: NA
CDR3 length: 14
clone size: NA
CDR3 protein: CASSESGVNTEAFF
CDR3 DNA: TGTGCCAGCAGTGAATCGGGGGTTAACACTGAAGCTTTCTTT

V gene: TRBV11-1
J gene: TRBJ1-2
D gene: TRBD1
CDR3 length: 13
clone size: NA
CDR3 protein: CASSFGQGDGYTF
CDR3 DNA: TGTGCCAGCAGCTTTGGACAGGGGGATGGCTACACCTTC

V gene: TRBV5-6
J gene: TRBJ2-7
D gene: TRBD1
CDR3 length: 13
clone size: few
CDR3 protein: CASSGQGVYEQYF
CDR3 DNA: TGTGCCAGCAGCGGACAGGGGGTCTACGAGCAGTACTTC

V gene: TRBV29-1
J gene: TRBJ2-4
D gene: NA
CDR3 length: 13
clone size: NA
CDR3 protein: CSVEAGVKNIQYF
CDR3 DNA: TGCAGCGTTGAGGCTGGGGTCAAAAACATTCAGTACTTC

V gene: TRBV7-2
J gene: TRBJ2-2
D gene: TRBD2
CDR3 length: 17
clone size: NA
CDR3 protein: CASSPLTSGGGPGELFF
CDR3 DNA: TGTGCCAGCAGCCCCCTCACTAGCGGGGGGGGCCCCGGGGAGCTGTTTTTT

V gene: TRBV9
J gene: TRBJ2-1
D gene: TRBD2
CDR3 length: 15
clone size: NA
CDR3 protein: CASSVATSVGGEQFF
CDR3 DNA: TGTGCCAGCAGCGTAGCTACTAGCGTAGGCGGTGAGCAGTTCTTC

V gene: TRBV5-1
J gene: TRBJ1-1
D gene: TRBD1
CDR3 length: 15
clone size: once
CDR3 protein: CASRVGGTGNTEAFF
CDR3 DNA: TGCGCCAGCAGGGTAGGCGGGACAGGGAACACTGAAGCTTTCTTT

V gene: TRBV7-9
J gene: TRBJ1-5
D gene: TRBD1
CDR3 length: 17
clone size: NA
CDR3 protein: CASSLARDRTANQPQHF
CDR3 DNA: TGTGCCAGCAGCTTAGCCCGGGACAGGACTGCAAATCAGCCCCAGCATTTT

V gene: TRBV29-1
J gene: TRBJ2-1
D gene: NA
CDR3 length: 12
clone size: NA
CDR3 protein: CSVVPRGNEQFF
CDR3 DNA: TGCAGCGTTGTACCAAGGGGCAATGAGCAGTTCTTC

V gene: TRBV5-4
J gene: TRBJ2-1
D gene: NA
CDR3 length: 14
clone size: NA
CDR3 protein: CASSLISGKYEQFF
CDR3 DNA: TGTGCCAGCAGCTTGATTTCGGGGAAGTATGAGCAGTTCTTC

V gene: TRBV4-3
J gene: TRBJ2-3
D gene: TRBD2
CDR3 length: 15
clone size: NA
CDR3 protein: CASSQRLAGTDTQYF
CDR3 DNA: TGCGCCAGCAGCCAGAGACTAGCGGGCACAGATACGCAGTATTTT

V gene: TRBV19
J gene: TRBJ2-2
D gene: NA
CDR3 length: 12
clone size: NA
CDR3 protein: CASTPSWGELFF
CDR3 DNA: TGTGCCAGTACTCCTTCCTGGGGGGAGCTGTTTTTT

V gene: TRBV6-5
J gene: TRBJ2-7
D gene: NA
CDR3 length: 14
clone size: NA
CDR3 protein: CASSERTAPYEQYF
CDR3 DNA: TGTGCCAGCAGTGAAAGGACAGCACCCTACGAGCAGTACTTC

V gene: TRBV5-1
J gene: TRBJ1-3
D gene: NA
CDR3 length: 14
clone size: NA
CDR3 protein: CASSLAVSGNTIYF
CDR3 DNA: TGCGCCAGCAGCTTAGCAGTCTCTGGAAACACCATATATTTT

V gene: TRBV4-1
J gene: TRBJ2-7
D gene: TRBD1
CDR3 length: 19
clone size: NA
CDR3 protein: CASSQGALGQGRGSYEQYF
CDR3 DNA: TGCGCCAGCAGCCAAGGAGCCCTGGGACAGGGCCGGGGCTCCTACGAGCAGTACTTC

V gene: TRBV18
J gene: TRBJ1-2
D gene: TRBD1
CDR3 length: 15
clone size: NA
CDR3 protein: CASSSKQGAGYGYTF
CDR3 DNA: TGTGCCAGCTCATCCAAGCAGGGGGCAGGTTATGGCTACACCTTC

V gene: TRBV7-2
J gene: TRBJ1-4
D gene: NA
CDR3 length: 15
clone size: NA
CDR3 protein: CASSADRHTNEKLFF
CDR3 DNA: TGTGCCAGCAGCGCGGACCGGCACACTAATGAAAAACTGTTTTTT

V gene: TRBV7-9
J gene: TRBJ2-3
D gene: NA
CDR3 length: 19
clone size: NA
CDR3 protein: CASSLDIGVQALSTDTQYF
CDR3 DNA: TGTGCCAGCAGCTTAGATATAGGCGTACAGGCCTTAAGCACAGATACGCAGTATTTT

V gene: TRBV7-2
J gene: TRBJ2-4
D gene: NA
CDR3 length: 15
clone size: once
CDR3 protein: CASSLGRIAKNIQYF
CDR3 DNA: TGTGCCAGCAGCTTAGGAAGGATAGCCAAAAACATTCAGTACTTC

V gene: TRBV30
J gene: TRBJ1-5
D gene: TRBD1
CDR3 length: 16
clone size: NA
CDR3 protein: CAWSVRETGGTQPQHF
CDR3 DNA: TGTGCCTGGAGTGTACGCGAGACAGGGGGCACCCAGCCCCAGCATTTT

V gene: TRBV7-9
J gene: TRBJ2-6
D gene: NA
CDR3 length: 15
clone size: NA
CDR3 protein: CASTPKNSGANVLTF
CDR3 DNA: TGTGCCAGCACCCCAAAGAACTCTGGGGCCAACGTCCTGACTTTC

V gene: TRBV2
J gene: TRBJ1-5
D gene: TRBD1
CDR3 length: 18
clone size: NA
CDR3 protein: CASSPDIPDRVSNQPQHF
CDR3 DNA: TGTGCCAGCAGTCCGGATATCCCTGACAGGGTTAGCAATCAGCCCCAGCATTTT

V gene: TRBV9
J gene: TRBJ2-1
D gene: NA
CDR3 length: 13
clone size: NA
CDR3 protein: CASSVQENNEQFF
CDR3 DNA: TGTGCCAGCAGCGTCCAGGAGAACAATGAGCAGTTCTTC